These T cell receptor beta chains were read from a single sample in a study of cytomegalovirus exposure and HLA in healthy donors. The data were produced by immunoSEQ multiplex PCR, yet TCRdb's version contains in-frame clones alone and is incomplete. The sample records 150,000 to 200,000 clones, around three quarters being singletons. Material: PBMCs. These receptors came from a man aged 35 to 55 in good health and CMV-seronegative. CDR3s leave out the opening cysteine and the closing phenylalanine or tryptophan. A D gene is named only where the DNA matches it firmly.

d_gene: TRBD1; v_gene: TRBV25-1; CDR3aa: ASRGQGRNIQY
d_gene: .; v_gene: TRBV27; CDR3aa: ASSLIPSGANVLT
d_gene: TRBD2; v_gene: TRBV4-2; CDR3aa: ASSQLGGTGADTQY
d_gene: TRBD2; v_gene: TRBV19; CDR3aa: ASSLLAGGPGEQF
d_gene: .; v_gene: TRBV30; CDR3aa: AWSVVGGKGEQY
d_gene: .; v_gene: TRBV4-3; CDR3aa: ASSQDRGRGEKLF
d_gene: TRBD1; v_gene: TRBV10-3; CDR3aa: AITERADRGGNEQF
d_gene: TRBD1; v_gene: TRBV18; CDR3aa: ASSPPGDRTYSGNTIY
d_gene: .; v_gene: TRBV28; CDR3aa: ASRNQALGELF
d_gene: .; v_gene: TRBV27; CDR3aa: ATNDGNYEQY
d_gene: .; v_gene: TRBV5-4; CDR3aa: ASSLSSGPVKQY
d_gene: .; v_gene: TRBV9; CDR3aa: ASSPRVLREWRDTQY
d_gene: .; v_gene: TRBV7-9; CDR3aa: ASSLDSGAQY
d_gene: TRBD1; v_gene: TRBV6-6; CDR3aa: ASRKQGGNTEAF
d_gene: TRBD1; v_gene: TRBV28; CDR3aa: ASTSAGGGRTQY
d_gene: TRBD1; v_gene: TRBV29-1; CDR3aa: SVESRQGRGYT
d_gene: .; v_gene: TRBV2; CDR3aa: ASSATGLNEETQY
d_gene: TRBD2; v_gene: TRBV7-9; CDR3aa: SSSMGLAGASGANVLT
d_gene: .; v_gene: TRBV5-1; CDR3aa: ASSQGRVLSYEQY
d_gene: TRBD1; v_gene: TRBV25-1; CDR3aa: ASSLQGAPRETQY
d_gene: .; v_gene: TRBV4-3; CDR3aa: ASSQGVLEGYEQY
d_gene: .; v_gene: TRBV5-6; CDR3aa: ASSLAVSRVADTQY
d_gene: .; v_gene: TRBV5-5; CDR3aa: ASSLRLSGANGLT
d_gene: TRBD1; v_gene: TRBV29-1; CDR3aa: SVEDRDGYT
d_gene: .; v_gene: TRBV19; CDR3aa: ASSIEANTEAF
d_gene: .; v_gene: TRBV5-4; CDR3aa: ASPGQPNEKLF
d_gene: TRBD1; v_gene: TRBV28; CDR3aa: ASRQPGTGPYEQY
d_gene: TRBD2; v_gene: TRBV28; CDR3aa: ATIRAGRADTQY